The 30 T cell receptor beta chains below were found in one sample sequenced in a study of naive and memory T cell subsets. The study, taken as a whole, reports: Naive repertoires, especially CD8, held a few larger clonotypes, possibly memory cells re-expressing CD45RA.

No antigen is known for these receptors. The beta constant-region primer was an equimolar mix of two oligonucleotides covering TRBC1 and TRBC2. The ligated cDNA underwent four PCR rounds using SP2 and nested alpha and beta constant-region primers. From the UMI-ligation and nested PCR reads, TCRdb called clonotypes with MiXCR, one entry per CDR3 protein. The data show approximately 140,000 distinct CDR3 sequences, roughly 23% seen once. The sequenced sample was naive CD4+ T cells from blood. The receptors stem from a human donor in good health.

This chain links TRBV9 with TRBJ1-2; D is unresolved. The CDR3 runs to 15 residues. Germline lookup yields CDR1 SGDLS and CDR2 YYNGEE. V was trimmed by 1 base and J by 1 base, leaving 11 bases between them. This CDR3 is CASSVFETLNYGYTF. The DNA for the CDR3 is TGTGCCAGCAGCGTATTCGAAACGCTTAACTATGGCTACACCTTC.

The chain couples TRBV20-1 to TRBJ2-1, with 8 bases aligning to TRBD2. The junction had 5 bases not matched to a gene; V was cut back by 5 bases and J by 2 bases. This CDR3 has 14 amino acids. Per germline, CDR1 DFQATT and CDR2 SNEGSKA (reference sequence). This CDR3 is CSAGPSGPYNEQFF. The DNA for the CDR3 is TGCAGTGCTGGCCCTAGCGGGCCCTACAATGAGCAGTTCTTC.

The chain carries TRBV10-3 and TRBJ1-1; 7 nucleotides line up with TRBD1. Looked up from germline, CDR1 is ENHRY and CDR2 is SYGVKD. The CDR3 runs 14 residues. The junction had 4 bases not matched to a gene; V was cut back by 0 bases and J by 6 bases. CDR3 amino acids: CAISESTGVSEAFF. In nucleotides, the CDR3 is TGTGCCATCAGTGAGTCCACAGGGGTCTCTGAAGCTTTCTTT.

This clonotype was seen at least ten times. This chain links TRBV12-3 or TRBV12-4 with TRBJ2-7; D perhaps matches TRBD1 (6 bases). Trimming took off 0 bases at V and 3 bases at J, with 9 bases between the two ends. This CDR3 is built from 14 residues. This chain's CDR3 is CASSLAPGVYEQYF. CDR3 nucleotide sequence: TGTGCCAGCAGTTTAGCGCCAGGGGTCTACGAGCAGTACTTC.

In its sample, this clonotype was seen many times. The genes are TRBV6-5 and TRBJ2-7; 8 nucleotides align to TRBD1. The ends lost 6 bases at V and 4 bases at J; junction bases unmatched: 8. CDR1 MNHEY and CDR2 SVGAGI come from the germline V gene. The CDR3 sequence is 14 residues long. The CDR3 DNA reads as TGTGCCAGCAGCCGAACAGGGGGTACATACGAGCAGTACTTC. Protein: CASSRTGGTYEQYF.

This clonotype was found a few times. This chain links TRBV14 with TRBJ2-1, with 14 bases matching TRBD2. Germline V gene lookup returns CDR1 SGHDN and CDR2 FVKESK. CDR3 size: 16 residues. The V segment lost 4 bases and the J segment 7 bases; nucleotides outside the gene matches: 6. This CDR3 is CASSPGLAGVDNEQFF. DNA of the CDR3: TGTGCCAGCAGCCCGGGACTAGCGGGAGTTGATAATGAGCAGTTCTTC.

This clonotype was counted a few times. The rearrangement joins TRBV12-3 or TRBV12-4 to TRBJ2-7; a weak D match, TRBD2 (5 bases). The V end lost 7 bases, the J end lost 3 bases, and 16 bases lay between the germline ends. CDR3 length: 14 amino acids. The CDR3 nucleotides read TGTGCCAGCACGTCTCGGGGTATAAACTACGAGCAGTACTTC. Its translation is CASTSRGINYEQYF.

The J gene is TRBJ2-3, the V gene TRBV6-2 or TRBV6-3, with TRBD2 identical over 8 bases. After removal of 6 bases from V and 6 bases from J, the junction contained 11 bases not matched to a gene. The CDR3 is made up of 15 amino acids. Per the germline V gene, CDR1 is MNHEY and CDR2 is SVGEGT. In DNA form, the CDR3 reads TGTGCCAGCAGACTAGCGGCCTCCCCTTTCGATACGCAGTATTTT. Protein: CASRLAASPFDTQYF.

V and J are TRBV20-1 and TRBJ2-2, with 7 nucleotides matching TRBD2. This CDR3 region has 15 residues. Unmatched junction bases numbered 8, after V lost 7 bases and J lost 0 bases. Germline lookup yields CDR1 DFQATT and CDR2 SNEGSKA (reference sequence). The CDR3 sequence is CSGTRGKANTGELFF. Written as DNA, the CDR3 is TGCAGTGGGACGCGGGGGAAAGCGAACACCGGGGAGCTGTTTTTT.

V and J are TRBV29-1 and TRBJ2-2; D possibly uses TRBD1 or TRBD2 (5 bases each). V was pared by 3 bases and J by 5 bases, with 10 bases between. CDR1 is SQVTM and CDR2 is ANQGSEA in the germline V gene. CDR3 length: 13 residues. This CDR3 reads CSVERGRTGELFF. DNA of the CDR3: TGCAGCGTTGAGAGGGGTAGGACCGGGGAGCTGTTTTTT.

This clonotype showed up many times. This chain connects TRBV10-2 to TRBJ2-3; no definite D call. The CDR3 runs 13 residues. Trimming pared 6 bases from V and 9 bases from J, leaving 16 bases between. In germline, CDR1 is WSHSY, CDR2 SAAADI. The CDR3 region is CASSAGWRDTQYF. The CDR3, as DNA: TGCGCCAGCAGCGCCGGGTGGAGAGACACGCAGTATTTT.

This clonotype appeared many times. This CDR3 is CASSQVPGGSPTDTQYF. The CDR3 DNA is TGCGCCAGCAGCCAAGTTCCCGGGGGTAGCCCCACAGATACGCAGTATTTT. The gene calls are TRBV4-3 and TRBJ2-3; a weak D match, TRBD2 (6 bases). The germline CDR1 and CDR2 sequences are LGHNA and YSLEER. Trimming stripped 1 base from V and 2 bases from J, with 16 bases between. This CDR3 comprises 17 residues.

The V and J genes are TRBV6-2 or TRBV6-3 and TRBJ1-5; weak D call: TRBD1 (5 bases). Trimming cost V 3 bases and J 7 bases, with 19 bases left between them. CDR3 length: 16 residues. The germline V gene encodes CDR1 MNHEY and CDR2 SVGEGT. The CDR3 sequence is CASSYSSWGTNQPQHF. CDR3 nucleotides: TGTGCCAGCAGTTATTCCTCTTGGGGCACAAACCAGCCCCAGCATTTT.

The V call is TRBV2, the J call TRBJ2-1; D not resolved. The CDR3 runs to 15 residues. CDR1 and CDR2 from the germline V gene are SNHLY and FYNNEI. Between the trimmed V and J ends, which lost 7 bases and 0 bases, there was a span of 13 bases. The CDR3 loop reads CASIVSEASYNEQFF. CDR3 sequence (DNA): TGTGCCAGCATTGTCAGCGAAGCCTCCTACAATGAGCAGTTCTTC.

This chain joins TRBV20-1 and TRBJ1-2, with D possibly matching TRBD1 (6 bases). Looked up from germline, CDR1 is DFQATT and CDR2 is SNEGSKA (reference sequence). Between the trimmed V and J ends, which lost 2 bases and 4 bases, there was a span of 8 bases. There are 12 residues in the CDR3. CDR3 DNA sequence: TGCAGTGCTAGACTGGACAGCTATGGCTACACCTTC. Its translation is CSARLDSYGYTF.

The chain carries TRBV12-3 or TRBV12-4 and TRBJ1-2, with D hard to call. This CDR3 spans 11 amino acids. The V and J ends lost 5 bases and 8 bases respectively, with 9 bases between them. CDR3 sequence (DNA): TGTGCCAGCAGTCCCCTCTTGGGCTACACCTTC. Its translation: CASSPLLGYTF.

This clonotype showed up just a few times. The genes are TRBV15 and TRBJ2-1; TRBD2 agrees at 11 bases. V was pared by 1 base and J by 12 bases, with 5 bases of the junction left unmatched. The CDR3 runs to 14 residues. In germline, CDR1 is LNHNV, CDR2 YYDKDF (reference sequence). This CDR3 reads CATSRGTSGSRQFF. CDR3 nucleotides: TGTGCCACCAGCAGAGGTACTAGCGGGAGTCGGCAGTTCTTC. The full variable domain, with the rest looked up from reference TRBV15 and TRBJ2-1, is DAMVIQNPRYQVTQFGKPVTLSCSQTLNHNVMYWYQQKSSQAPKLLFHYYDKDFNNEADTPDNFQSRRPNTSFCFLDIRSPGLGDTAMYLCATSRGTSGSRQFFGPGTRLTVL.

This clonotype was recorded a few times. DNA of the CDR3: TGTGCCAGCAGCGTAGCTACGAGAGCCCGGCAAGACGAGCAGTACTTC. Translated, it gives CASSVATRARQDEQYF. V and J are TRBV9 and TRBJ2-7; no clear D. CDR3 length: 16 amino acids. V lost 0 bases and J lost 5, with 18 bases in between. CDR1 and CDR2 from the germline V gene are SGDLS and YYNGEE.

About this clonotype itself: An end of the junction does not agree with germline; a read error may underlie this. The V call is TRBV9, the J call TRBJ1-1; maybe TRBD1 (5 bases). Looked up from germline, CDR1 is SGDLS and CDR2 is YYNGEE. This CDR3 is 12 amino acids long. DNA of the CDR3: TGTGTCAGCAGCGCCAGGGAAACTGAAGCTTTCTTT. The encoded protein is CVSSARETEAFF.

This clonotype has ten or more counts. J is TRBJ2-6 and V is TRBV11-2, with 7 bases aligning to TRBD2. Germline CDR1 SGHAT, CDR2 FQNNGV. The CDR3 consists of 16 residues. The J segment lost 1 base and the V segment lost 6 bases, leaving 6 bases of the junction unmatched. In DNA form, the CDR3 reads TGTGCCAGCAGTAAAGAAGCGGGATCTGGGGCCAACGTCCTGACTTTC. Translated, it gives CASSKEAGSGANVLTF.

This clonotype was observed many times. The V call is TRBV10-3, the J call TRBJ2-1, with D maybe TRBD2 (6 bases). Trimming cost V 7 bases and J 3 bases, with 10 bases left between them. CDR3 length equals 13 residues. From germline, CDR1 is ENHRY and CDR2 SYGVKD. CDR3 DNA: TGTGCCATCAAGGGAGCGGGCTACAATGAGCAGTTCTTC. Amino acids: CAIKGAGYNEQFF.

At least ten counts were recorded for this clonotype. V is TRBV6-4 and J is TRBJ2-1; 8 bases map to TRBD2. Losses at the gene ends were 4 bases for V and 0 bases for J; bases not matched to a gene: 5. CDR1 is MRHNA, CDR2 SNTAGT, per germline. The CDR3 has 16 amino acids. CDR3 protein: CASSVLSGSSYNEQFF. CDR3 DNA sequence: TGTGCCAGCAGTGTCCTCAGCGGGAGCTCCTACAATGAGCAGTTCTTC.

V is TRBV28 and J is TRBJ2-1, with 9 bases that match TRBD2. The length of the CDR3 is 14 residues. With 7 bases clipped from V and 2 bases from J, the junction kept 3 bases outside the gene matches. The germline CDR1 and CDR2 sequences are MDHEN and SYDVKM. CDR3 region: CASNSGSTYNEQFF. The DNA of the CDR3 is TGTGCCAGCAATAGCGGGAGTACCTACAATGAGCAGTTCTTC.

CDR3 region: CASSLQGLGSPLHF. CDR3 coding DNA: TGTGCCAGTAGTCTACAGGGTCTGGGTTCACCCCTCCACTTT. The chain links TRBV19 to TRBJ1-6, with D tentatively TRBD1 (6 bases). The V end lost 5 bases, the J end lost 9 bases, and 14 bases lay between the germline ends. CDR3 length: 14 amino acids. Germline V gene sequence: CDR1 LNHDA, CDR2 SQIVND (reference sequence). The whole variable domain, remainder taken from reference TRBV19 and TRBJ1-6, is DGGITQSPKYLFRKEGQNVTLSCEQNLNHDAMYWYRQDPGQGLRLIYYSQIVNDFQKGDIAEGYSVSREKKESFPLTVTSAQKNPTAFYLCASSLQGLGSPLHFGNGTRLTVT.

This clonotype was picked up a small number of times. The rearrangement joins TRBV10-3 to TRBJ2-7; 11 bases match TRBD1. Per germline, CDR1 ENHRY and CDR2 SYGVKD. The CDR3 is made up of 15 amino acids. The V gene end was trimmed by 2 bases and the J gene end by 4 bases; junction bases not matched to a gene: 4. CDR3 sequence: CAISEGGQGAYEQYF. The CDR3 bases are TGTGCCATCAGTGAGGGAGGACAGGGGGCGTACGAGCAGTACTTC.

The V and J genes are TRBV6-6 and TRBJ2-5; no clear D gene. This CDR3 is 11 amino acids long. Per germline, CDR1 MNHNY and CDR2 SVGAGI (reference sequence). Deletions cut 5 bases from V and 4 bases from J, with 5 bases between. This CDR3 is CASSGVETQYF. CDR3 in DNA: TGTGCCAGCAGTGGAGTAGAGACCCAGTACTTC.

This clonotype came up many times. The chain employs TRBV20-1 and TRBJ2-7; a weak D match, TRBD2 (5 bases). V was pared by 3 bases and J by 5 bases, with 11 bases between. Germline CDR1 DFQATT, CDR2 SNEGSKA (reference sequence). The CDR3 has 12 residues. In DNA form, the CDR3 reads TGCAGTGCTAGGCCGGGATACCACGAGCAGTACTTC. Translation: CSARPGYHEQYF.

This sequence joins TRBV30 and TRBJ2-3, with D hard to call. The germline V and J ends were trimmed by 4 bases and 4 bases, with 12 bases remaining between them. This CDR3 contains 13 residues. Germline V gene data show CDR1 as GTSNPN and CDR2 as SVGIG (reference sequence). The CDR3 bases are TGTGCCTGGACCCGCGTGTTCGCAGATACGCAGTATTTT. Translation gives CAWTRVFADTQYF.

The chain employs TRBV5-1 and TRBJ1-2, with a possible D match to TRBD1 (6 bases). V was pared by 0 bases and J by 7 bases, with 10 bases between. The germline V gene has CDR1 SGHRS and CDR2 YFSETQ. The CDR3 contains 13 residues. Here the CDR3 reads CASSLVGGRGYTF. In nucleotides, the CDR3 is TGCGCCAGCAGCTTGGTGGGGGGCCGTGGCTACACCTTC.

The J gene is TRBJ2-5, the V gene TRBV4-1, with 7 bases that match TRBD2. The CDR3 runs to 17 residues. In germline, CDR1 is MGHRA, CDR2 YSYEKL. Losses at the gene ends were 0 bases for V and 5 bases for J; bases not matched to a gene: 12. The DNA for the CDR3 is TGCGCCAGCAGCCAAGATCTTGCCCTAGCGGCCGGTGAGACCCAGTACTTC. It specifies CASSQDLALAAGETQYF.